Listed below are T cell receptor beta chains from one sample, sequenced in a study of T cell repertoires in cytomegalovirus infection. From the reads, TCRdb called clonotypes with MiXCR, one entry per CDR3 protein. This sample has approximately 100,000 distinct CDR3 sequences, with around 40% found just once. Which antigens these TCRs recognize remains unknown. This material consisted of CD8+ T cells from cultured PBMCs, taken from culture after CMV antigen stimulation. All receptors come from a human donor in good health (CMV status not recorded). Some clones in this sample may be carry-over from other donors' samples. Both conserved end residues are part of each CDR3. The D gene is left open where the match is weak. Some rows mark clone size as missing; the rest say once, few, many or name a class of expanded clone.

v_gene,abundance,j_gene,d_gene,CDR3aa,CDR3nt
TRBV27,NA,TRBJ1-2,NA,CASAGGANYGYTF,TGTGCCAGTGCCGGGGGAGCTAACTATGGCTACACCTTC
TRBV7-6,few,TRBJ2-1,NA,CASSLSGREQFF,TGTGCCAGCAGCTTATCTGGTCGGGAGCAGTTCTTC
TRBV20-1,NA,TRBJ2-7,TRBD1,CSASDRGISYEQYF,TGCAGTGCTAGCGACAGGGGGATCTCCTACGAGCAGTACTTC
TRBV7-3,NA,TRBJ2-3,TRBD2,CASSFAGGRTDTQYF,TGTGCCAGCAGCTTCGCGGGGGGGCGCACAGATACGCAGTATTTT
TRBV5-1,few,TRBJ1-1,TRBD1,CASSVRGGAGTEAFF,TGCGCCAGCAGCGTTCGAGGGGGCGCGGGGACTGAAGCTTTCTTT
TRBV7-6,NA,TRBJ2-7,TRBD1,CASSLGRQGGSYEQYF,TGTGCCAGCAGCTTAGGGAGACAGGGGGGCTCCTACGAGCAGTACTTC
TRBV12-3/TRBV12-4,few,TRBJ2-1,NA,CASSPSRMAQFF,TGTGCCAGCAGCCCCTCGAGGATGGCGCAGTTCTTC
TRBV20-1,NA,TRBJ2-1,TRBD2,CSATFGAGGEQFF,TGCAGTGCTACCTTTGGGGCGGGGGGTGAGCAGTTCTTC
TRBV10-3,NA,TRBJ2-5,NA,CAISEPSLQETQYF,TGTGCCATCAGTGAGCCCTCTCTCCAAGAGACCCAGTACTTC
TRBV7-9,many,TRBJ1-1,NA,CASSLGFQGPNTEAFF,TGTGCCAGCAGCTTAGGATTTCAGGGGCCGAACACTGAAGCTTTCTTT
TRBV12-3/TRBV12-4,once,TRBJ2-6,NA,CASSFCDSSGANVLTF,TGTGCCAGCAGTTTCTGCGACAGCTCTGGGGCCAACGTCCTGACTTTC
TRBV7-6,NA,TRBJ2-7,NA,CASSFRAAGEQYF,TGTGCCAGCAGCTTTCGAGCCGCGGGCGAGCAGTACTTC
TRBV28,many,TRBJ2-5,TRBD2,CASSLFTLAGAYQETQYF,TGTGCCAGCAGTTTATTCACGCTAGCGGGGGCTTACCAAGAGACCCAGTACTTC
TRBV27,NA,TRBJ2-3,NA,CASSLLDQGLPPTDTQYF,TGTGCCAGCAGCTTACTAGACCAGGGACTGCCCCCCACAGATACGCAGTATTTT
TRBV2,NA,TRBJ2-5,NA,CASSENPLGQETQYF,TGTGCCAGCAGTGAAAATCCCCTAGGCCAAGAGACCCAGTACTTC
TRBV3-1,NA,TRBJ1-2,NA,CASSQDQRTAAPFYGYTF,TGTGCCAGCAGCCAAGATCAACGGACGGCCGCTCCCTTCTATGGCTACACCTTC
TRBV12-3/TRBV12-4,NA,TRBJ2-2,NA,CASGASNTGELFF,TGTGCCAGCGGAGCGAGCAACACCGGGGAGCTGTTTTTT
TRBV29-1,NA,TRBJ2-7,TRBD2,CSVELPSGGNEQYF,TGCAGCGTTGAATTGCCTAGCGGGGGGAACGAGCAGTACTTC
TRBV19,NA,TRBJ1-1,NA,CASSQTDMNTEAFF,TGTGCCAGTAGTCAAACAGATATGAACACTGAAGCTTTCTTT
TRBV12-3/TRBV12-4,few,TRBJ1-3,NA,CASSRYPSGGTGNTIYF,TGTGCCAGCAGTCGATACCCTAGCGGGGGGACTGGAAACACCATATATTTT
TRBV11-2,NA,TRBJ1-2,NA,CASSPPGGVGGYTF,TGTGCCAGCAGCCCCCCGGGGGGCGTCGGTGGCTACACCTTC
TRBV4-1,few,TRBJ2-1,TRBD1,CASSQGQGAYEQFF,TGCGCCAGCAGCCAAGGGCAGGGGGCGTATGAGCAGTTCTTC
TRBV28,many,TRBJ1-5,TRBD1,CASSTDRYDQPQHF,TGTGCCAGCAGCACGGACAGGTACGATCAGCCCCAGCATTTT
TRBV19,once,TRBJ2-5,NA,CASSIPPLTGQETQYF,TGTGCCAGTAGTATTCCTCCTCTCACAGGACAAGAGACCCAGTACTTC
TRBV7-2,few,TRBJ1-2,NA,CASSLSPTIYGYTF,TGTGCCAGCAGCTTGTCACCTACAATTTATGGCTACACCTTC
TRBV11-2,NA,TRBJ2-5,NA,CASSFNRDQETQYF,TGTGCCAGCAGCTTCAACAGGGACCAAGAGACCCAGTACTTC
TRBV12-3/TRBV12-4,NA,TRBJ1-6,NA,CASSSYNSPLHF,TGTGCCAGCAGTTCCTATAATTCACCCCTCCACTTT
TRBV2,NA,TRBJ2-5,TRBD2,CASRVAGLQETQYF,TGTGCCAGCAGAGTAGCGGGCCTCCAAGAGACCCAGTACTTC